A single sample is the source of the 3 T cell receptor beta chains below, sequenced in a study of blood T cells in healthy people across ages. Using a J-beta primer mix together with a sample-barcoded 5' primer, a second PCR was run for 7 to 11 cycles. One entry per CDR3 protein, called by TCRdb with MiXCR from the 5' RACE reads. The sample consists of 650,000 to 900,000 distinct CDR3 sequences, approximately 65% of them appearing once. The sample taken for sequencing was blood. The receptors stem from a man younger than 40 in good health.

The V call is TRBV7-9, the J call TRBJ1-6, with 8 bases fitting TRBD1. Germline CDR1 is SEHNR and CDR2 is FQNEAQ (reference sequence). This CDR3 is 15 amino acids long. V shed 5 bases and J 5 bases; nucleotides not matched to a gene: 5. Written as DNA, the CDR3 is TGTGCCAGCAGCCCTCGGACAGGGAATAATTCACCCCTCCACTTT. It codes for CASSPRTGNNSPLHF.

The rearrangement uses TRBV4-1 and TRBJ2-1; D is perhaps TRBD1 or TRBD2 (5 bases each). The J call may be faulty, since TRBJ2-7 better matches the DNA end. Germline loops: CDR1 MGHRA, CDR2 YSYEKL. The CDR3 is made up of 16 amino acids. CDR3 sequence (DNA): TGCGCCAGCAGCCGAGGGGAGAGTACCACCTACAATGAGCAGTACTTC. This translates into CASSRGESTTYNEQYF.

The V gene is TRBV12-3 or TRBV12-4, the J gene TRBJ2-4; D uncertain. The J call may be incorrect, as the DNA end agrees better with TRBJ2-7. The CDR3 covers 16 residues. CDR3 residues: CASSLYLGLHPYEQYF. The CDR3 nucleotides read TGTGCCAGCAGTTTATATCTGGGTCTTCACCCCTACGAGCAGTACTTC.